The present entry profiles one T cell receptor (beta chain) with its context. Its target is unknown. The entry originates in a study of CD8+ T cells in alopecia areata. Overall study findings and caveats: Across lesional scalp, and particularly alopecia totalis/universalis, clonality surpassed that of normal scalp.

Treatment described: oral pan-JAK inhibitor, 5-10 mg twice daily. Sorting from PBMCs produced CD4+ and CD8+ T cells. RNA, once extracted, was reverse transcribed into cDNA for use as the sequencing template. Clones were read by immunoSEQ multiplex PCR, and TCRdb kept only the in-frame ones, dropping some. In the table there are roughly 230,000 clones, approximately 40% of which are singletons. After removal of 8 bases from V and 6 bases from J, the junction contained 7 bases not matched to a gene. Germline CDR1 MNHEY, CDR2 SVGAGI. The CDR3 is 14 residues long. V is TRBV6-5 and J is TRBJ2-1; 10 nucleotides align to TRBD1. Sequenced here: CD4+ T cells sorted from blood, sampled at approximately week 37, from a patient treated with tofacitinib. This receptor was taken from a human donor with alopecia areata. DNA for the CDR3: TGTGCCAGCGCCAGGGGACAGGGGATCAATGAGCAGTTCTTC. Encoded protein: CASARGQGINEQFF.